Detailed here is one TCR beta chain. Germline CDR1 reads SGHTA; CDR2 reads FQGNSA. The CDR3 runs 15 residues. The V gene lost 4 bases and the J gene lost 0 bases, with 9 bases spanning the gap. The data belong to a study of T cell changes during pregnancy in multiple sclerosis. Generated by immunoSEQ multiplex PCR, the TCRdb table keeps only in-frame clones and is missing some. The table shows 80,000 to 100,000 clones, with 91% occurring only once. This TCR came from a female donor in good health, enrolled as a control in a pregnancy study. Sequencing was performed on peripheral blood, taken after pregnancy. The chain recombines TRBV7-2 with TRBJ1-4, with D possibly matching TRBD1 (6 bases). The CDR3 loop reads CASSSRQATNEKLFF. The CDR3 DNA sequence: TGTGCCAGCAGCTCGCGACAGGCAACTAATGAAAAACTGTTTTTT.